One sample yielded the 16 T cell receptor beta chains listed below, sequenced in a study of T cell responses to AZD1222 COVID-19 vaccine. Some clones are missing from TCRdb's copy, which holds only in-frame ones; the method was immunoSEQ multiplex PCR. Here the sample spans tens of thousands of clones, approximately 88% being singletons. The source was peripheral blood, collected 28 days after the second AZD1222 dose. Receptor source: an adult who received the AZD1222 COVID-19 vaccine.

The chain employs TRBV28 and TRBJ1-5; 10 nucleotides line up with TRBD1. V lost 6 bases and J lost 6; bases outside the gene matches: 5. Germline-derived CDR1 and CDR2 are MDHEN and SYDVKM. CDR3 size: 14 residues. The CDR3, as DNA: TGTGCCAGCAGGACAGGGGGCGAGGGTCAGCCCCAGCATTTT. Protein product: CASRTGGEGQPQHF.

The chain combines TRBV19 with TRBJ2-1, with D unclear. Germline CDR1 LNHDA, CDR2 SQIVND (reference sequence). The CDR3 sequence is 15 residues long. V was shortened by 1 base and J by 0 bases, with 7 bases between the two germline ends. As DNA, the CDR3 is TGTGCCAGTAGTATAGTAGCAGCCTCCTACAATGAGCAGTTCTTC. Translated: CASSIVAASYNEQFF.

The chain uses TRBV3-1 (or the pseudogene TRBV3-2) and TRBJ1-1, with no clear D. Germline V gene data show CDR1 as LGHDT and CDR2 as YNNKEL (reference sequence). The CDR3 totals 16 residues. V lost 2 bases and J 2 bases, leaving 15 bases between the germline ends. CDR3 sequence reads: CASSQQTVTRNTEAFF. DNA for the CDR3: TGTGCCAGCAGCCAACAGACGGTCACGCGAAACACTGAAGCTTTCTTT.

This sequence joins TRBV6-1 and TRBJ1-2, with D uncertain. Trimming took 2 bases from V and 3 from J, leaving 7 bases between them. Germline values: CDR1 MNHNS, CDR2 SASEGT. This CDR3 is built from 13 residues. CDR3 in DNA: TGTGCCAGCAGTGAATTGGGCCACTATGGCTACACCTTC. Its translation is CASSELGHYGYTF.

The chain uses TRBV6-5 and TRBJ2-7, with 7 bases identical to TRBD2. The trim removed 5 bases at V and 3 bases at J, leaving 7 bases unmatched. Germline CDR1 and CDR2: MNHEY and SVGAGI. CDR3 length: 14 amino acids. CDR3 bases: TGTGCCAGCAGTCAAAGGGAGGGCCTCTACGAGCAGTACTTC. Its protein product is CASSQREGLYEQYF.

This clone was observed a handful of times. The chain combines TRBV27 with TRBJ2-5; 15 nucleotides match TRBD2. The CDR3 is 16 amino acids. V lost 5 bases, J lost 5 bases, and 6 bases stayed unmatched. Germline loops: CDR1 MNHEY, CDR2 SMNVEV (reference sequence). The CDR3 bases are TGTGCCAGCAGTCCCGGACTAGCGGGAGGGGAGGAGACCCAGTACTTC. It is translated as CASSPGLAGGEETQYF.

The rearrangement uses TRBV7-9 and TRBJ2-3; TRBD2 matches 7 bases. The CDR3 spans 16 residues. From germline, CDR1 is SEHNR and CDR2 FQNEAQ (reference sequence). The ends lost 0 bases at V and 1 base at J; junction bases unmatched: 4. CDR3 nucleotide sequence: TGTGCCAGCAGCTTAGCGGGGGGGATCCGCACAGATACGCAGTATTTT. Its translation is CASSLAGGIRTDTQYF.

The rearrangement links TRBV19 to TRBJ2-7; D not resolved. The ends were cut back, 6 bases at V and 1 base at J, with 13 bases in the middle. CDR1 is LNHDA and CDR2 is SQIVND in the germline V gene (reference sequence). This CDR3 comprises 14 residues. This CDR3 reads CASRPDYYSYEQYF. The CDR3 DNA follows: TGTGCCAGTAGGCCGGATTACTATTCCTACGAGCAGTACTTC.

This rearrangement joins TRBV24-1 to TRBJ1-2, with TRBD1 matching 9 bases. The CDR3 contains 13 residues. Per the germline V gene, CDR1 is KGHDR and CDR2 is SFDVKD. V shed 5 bases, J shed 7 bases, and the junction held 4 bases outside the gene matches. CDR3 sequence: CATSAGQGSGYTF. The CDR3 DNA reads as TGTGCCACCAGTGCGGGACAGGGTAGTGGCTACACCTTC.

This clone was found once. V usage is TRBV15 and J usage is TRBJ1-4, with D unclear. The V end lost 1 base, the J end lost 8 bases, and 11 bases lay between the germline ends. This CDR3 spans 14 amino acids. CDR1 is LNHNV and CDR2 is YYDKDF in the germline V gene (reference sequence). For the CDR3, the DNA is TGTGCCACCAGCAGAGGCCTCACGGGAGAAAAACTGTTTTTT. Residues: CATSRGLTGEKLFF.

The chain joins TRBV28 to TRBJ1-4; D gene uncertain. Germline CDR1 and CDR2: MDHEN and SYDVKM. CDR3 size: 16 residues. Deletions cut 2 bases from V and 5 bases from J, with 15 bases between. CDR3 sequence reads: CASSLSLSLLNEKLFF. As DNA, the CDR3 is TGTGCCAGCAGTTTAAGTCTTAGTCTGCTCAATGAAAAACTGTTTTTT.

The chain links TRBV7-3 to TRBJ1-5; the match to TRBD1 covers 9 bases. Germline V gene sequence: CDR1 SGHTA, CDR2 FQGTGA. The CDR3 is made up of 17 amino acids. The junction had 15 bases not matched to a gene; V was cut back by 5 bases and J by 7 bases. The CDR3 region is CASSGYPGEDRGQPQHF. CDR3 DNA sequence: TGTGCCAGCAGCGGCTACCCCGGCGAGGACAGGGGACAGCCCCAGCATTTT. Together with reference TRBV7-3 and TRBJ1-5, the CDR3 gives the full variable domain: GAGVSQTPSNKVTEKGKYVELRCDPISGHTALYWYRQSLGQGPEFLIYFQGTGAADDSGLPNDRFFAVRPEGSVSTLKIQRTERGDSAVYLCASSGYPGEDRGQPQHFGDGTRLSIL.

V and J are TRBV28 and TRBJ1-2, with 9 bases matching TRBD1. Unmatched junction bases numbered 14, after V lost 8 bases and J lost 7 bases. This CDR3 region has 15 residues. From germline, CDR1 is MDHEN and CDR2 SYDVKM. CDR3 residues: CASGHEQGAMGGYTF. In DNA, the CDR3 is TGTGCCAGCGGCCACGAACAGGGGGCCATGGGTGGCTACACCTTC.

Only a few counts were recorded for this clone. The rearrangement uses TRBV28 and TRBJ2-2; maybe TRBD1 (5 bases). Germline-derived CDR1 and CDR2 are MDHEN and SYDVKM. The CDR3 is 15 amino acids. The V end lost 7 bases, the J end lost 2 bases, and 14 bases lay between the germline ends. CDR3 DNA sequence: TGTGCCAGCATCCCGGCCAGGGCTAACACCGGGGAGCTGTTTTTT. Its translation is CASIPARANTGELFF.

The chain is built from TRBV6-5 and TRBJ2-1; TRBD1 aligns across 7 bases. Looked up from germline, CDR1 is MNHEY and CDR2 is SVGAGI. Germline trimming cut 5 bases from V and 2 bases from J; bases unmatched to any gene: 6. The CDR3 has 15 amino acids. The CDR3 DNA reads TGTGCCAGCAGTCGACAGGGAATGGCCTACAATGAGCAGTTCTTC. Its protein product is CASSRQGMAYNEQFF.

The chain links TRBV7-9 to TRBJ2-2, with a tentative D call TRBD1 (5 bases). V lost 5 bases to trimming and J lost 5 bases, with 15 bases between them. Germline lookup yields CDR1 SEHNR and CDR2 FQNEAQ (reference sequence). The CDR3 loop spans 15 amino acids. The DNA for the CDR3 is TGTGCCAGCAGCCCGACCCGGGCAGGGACCGGGGAGCTGTTTTTT. It is translated as CASSPTRAGTGELFF.